The 17 T cell receptor beta chains below all came from one sample that was sequenced in a study of blood T cell repertoires in COVID-19. The method was immunoSEQ multiplex PCR; TCRdb's version includes in-frame clones alone and lacks a portion of them. The table lists about 280,000 clones, over 75% of them singletons. The source material was peripheral blood. Every receptor here comes from a woman in her 70s with acute or convalescent COVID-19.

The rearrangement joins TRBV3-1 (or the pseudogene TRBV3-2) to TRBJ2-5, with D perhaps TRBD2 (5 bases). This CDR3 comprises 15 residues. Germline assignment: CDR1 LGHDT and CDR2 YNNKEL (reference sequence). Trimming pared 3 bases from V and 7 bases from J, leaving 18 bases between. CDR3 residues: CASSQEDAPLRTQYF. DNA of the CDR3: TGTGCCAGCAGCCAGGAGGACGCCCCTTTGAGGACCCAGTACTTC.

Turning to this clone: The sample holds other DNA sequences that translate to the same CDR3. The chain uses TRBV6-6 and TRBJ1-1; D perhaps matches TRBD1 (6 bases). Trimming took off 6 bases at V and 1 base at J, with 12 bases between the two ends. Looked up from germline, CDR1 is MNHNY and CDR2 is SVGAGI (reference sequence). This CDR3 is 14 amino acids long. CDR3 in amino acids: CASRIGGANTEAFF. The CDR3 nucleotides read TGTGCCAGCAGGATTGGGGGGGCGAACACTGAAGCTTTCTTT.

This chain connects TRBV5-1 to TRBJ2-5, with D tentatively TRBD2 (6 bases). Germline V gives CDR1 SGHRS, CDR2 YFSETQ. Trimming took off 2 bases at V and 4 bases at J, with 15 bases between the two ends. The CDR3 totals 15 residues. In DNA form, the CDR3 reads TGCGCCAGCAGCTTACTACGACGGGGAGGAGAGACCCAGTACTTC. Encoded protein: CASSLLRRGGETQYF.

The rearrangement joins TRBV7-3 to TRBJ2-1; TRBD2 might be the D (5 bases). Trimming removed 4 bases from V and 0 bases from J, with 10 bases in between. The CDR3 loop spans 15 amino acids. CDR1 and CDR2 from the germline V gene are SGHTA and FQGTGA. As DNA, the CDR3 is TGTGCCAGCAGCTCGGACTTAATCTCCTACAATGAGCAGTTCTTC. As protein: CASSSDLISYNEQFF.

This chain joins TRBV5-1 and TRBJ2-3, with 11 bases identical to TRBD2. J gave up 15 bases and V 0 bases, and 12 bases lay outside the gene matches. The CDR3 totals 15 residues. The germline V gene encodes CDR1 SGHRS and CDR2 YFSETQ. CDR3 sequence: CASSLVASGGHGSYF. CDR3 in DNA: TGCGCCAGCAGCTTGGTAGCTAGCGGGGGGCATGGCTCTTATTTT.

The DNA for the CDR3 is TGTGCCAGCAGCTTACGGAGTCCTGAAGCTTTCTTT. Translated: CASSLRSPEAFF. This chain uses TRBV7-9 with TRBJ1-1; D remains unclear. The CDR3 length is 12 residues. V shed 2 bases and J shed 6 bases, with 7 bases lying between them. The germline gives CDR1 SEHNR, CDR2 FQNEAQ (reference sequence).

This chain connects TRBV11-3 to TRBJ1-1, with D hard to call. The CDR3 runs 14 residues. CDR1 SGHNT and CDR2 YENEEA come from the germline V gene. The V gene lost 2 bases and the J gene lost 0 bases, with 7 bases spanning the gap. The CDR3 bases are TGTGCCAGCAGCTTATCGGGGTTGAACACTGAAGCTTTCTTT. It is translated as CASSLSGLNTEAFF.

The rearrangement joins TRBV10-1 to TRBJ2-5; tentatively, D is TRBD1 (5 bases). CDR1 and CDR2 from the germline V gene are WNHNN and SYGVQD (reference sequence). The CDR3 has 12 residues. V was shortened by 8 bases and J by 3 bases, with 10 bases between the two germline ends. The CDR3 sequence is CASGPREETQYF. Written as DNA, the CDR3 is TGCGCCAGCGGACCCAGGGAAGAGACCCAGTACTTC.

The chain is built from TRBV21-1 and TRBJ1-4; the DNA was not compared with TRBD1, the D call given in the table. TRBV21-1 is assigned pseudogene status. The CDR3 has 15 residues. Here the CDR3 reads CASSLWGQGYEKLFF. The DNA for the CDR3 is TGTGCCAGCAGTTTATGGGGACAGGGGTACGAAAAACTGTTTTTT.

The rearrangement uses TRBV5-4 and TRBJ2-2; no definite D call. This CDR3 has 13 residues. With 4 bases removed from V and 7 bases from J, the gap between germline ends came to 11 bases. From germline, CDR1 is SGHNT and CDR2 YYREEE (reference sequence). The CDR3 DNA reads TGTGCCAGCAGCGTACTGATGTACGGGGAGCTGTTTTTT. This gives the protein CASSVLMYGELFF.

This clone was detected only once. The chain is built from TRBV2 and TRBJ2-5, with 7 bases that match TRBD1. Germline values: CDR1 SNHLY, CDR2 FYNNEI. The CDR3 is 16 amino acids. The J segment lost 1 base and the V segment lost 1 base, leaving 6 bases of the junction unmatched. The CDR3 spells CASSEDKGQFQETQYF. The CDR3 nucleotides are TGTGCCAGCAGTGAAGATAAGGGACAGTTCCAAGAGACCCAGTACTTC.

This rearrangement joins TRBV3-1 (or the pseudogene TRBV3-2) to TRBJ1-6, with D hard to call. V was clipped by 0 bases and J by 10 bases, with 7 bases between them. Germline V gene sequence: CDR1 LGHDT, CDR2 YNNKEL (reference sequence). This CDR3 is built from 13 residues. The CDR3 DNA is TGTGCCAGCAGCCAAGAGCCTCGGTCACCCCTCCACTTT. This translates into CASSQEPRSPLHF.

This chain connects TRBV25-1 to TRBJ1-3, with TRBD1 matching over 9 bases. With 6 bases clipped from V and 4 bases from J, the junction kept 4 bases outside the gene matches. The CDR3 runs to 14 residues. Germline V gene sequence: CDR1 MGHDK, CDR2 SYGVNS. In DNA, the CDR3 is TGTGCCAGCAGGGGGGACAGGGCGGGAAACACCATATATTTT. Its protein is CASRGDRAGNTIYF.

This rearrangement joins TRBV7-3 to TRBJ2-3; the D gene is possibly TRBD2 (5 bases). V gave up 2 bases and J gave up 0 bases, with 18 bases separating them. Germline V CDR1 and CDR2: SGHTA, FQGTGA. This CDR3 contains 18 residues. The CDR3 sequence is CASSLLAGISSSTDTQYF. CDR3 in DNA: TGTGCCAGCAGCTTATTAGCCGGGATTTCTTCTAGCACAGATACGCAGTATTTT. The full variable domain, in which reference TRBV7-3 and TRBJ2-3 provide the parts outside the CDR3, is GAGVSQTPSNKVTEKGKYVELRCDPISGHTALYWYRQSLGQGPEFLIYFQGTGAADDSGLPNDRFFAVRPEGSVSTLKIQRTERGDSAVYLCASSLLAGISSSTDTQYFGPGTRLTVL.

This clone came up a few times. The chain uses TRBV11-2 and TRBJ1-6; D is perhaps TRBD1 (5 bases). Germline CDR1 SGHAT, CDR2 FQNNGV. Trimming left V 7 bases short and J 7 bases short, with 17 bases between. The CDR3 is made up of 15 amino acids. The CDR3 nucleotides read TGTGCCAGCACGCCAAGGGGATCTAGGAATTCACCCCTCCACTTT. This sequence encodes CASTPRGSRNSPLHF.

The chain is built from TRBV9 and TRBJ1-5; D perhaps matches TRBD1 (6 bases). Trimming took 4 bases from V and 12 from J, leaving 23 bases between them. Germline CDR1 SGDLS, CDR2 YYNGEE. The length of the CDR3 is 15 residues. CDR3 protein: CASSFKRTELRGQHF. DNA of the CDR3: TGTGCCAGCAGCTTTAAACGGACAGAACTACGGGGCCAGCATTTT.

V gene TRBV18 combines with J gene TRBJ2-1; 8 positions match TRBD1. Germline CDR1 KGHSH, CDR2 LQKENI. J gave up 8 bases and V 4 bases, and 10 bases lay outside the gene matches. The CDR3 has 15 amino acids. CDR3 nucleotides: TGTGCCAGCTCACGGGGGACAGGATCGGTTGATGAGCAGTTCTTC. Its protein product is CASSRGTGSVDEQFF.